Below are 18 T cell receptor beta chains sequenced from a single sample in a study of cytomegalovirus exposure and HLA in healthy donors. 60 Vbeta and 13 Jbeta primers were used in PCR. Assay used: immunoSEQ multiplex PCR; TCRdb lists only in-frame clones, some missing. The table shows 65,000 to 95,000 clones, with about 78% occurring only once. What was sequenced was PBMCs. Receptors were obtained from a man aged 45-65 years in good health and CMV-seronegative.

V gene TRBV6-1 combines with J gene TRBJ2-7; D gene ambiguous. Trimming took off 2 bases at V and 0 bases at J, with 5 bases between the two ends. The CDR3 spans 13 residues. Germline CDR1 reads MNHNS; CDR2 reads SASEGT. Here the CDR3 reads CASSEQVSYEQYF. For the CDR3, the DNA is TGTGCCAGCAGTGAACAGGTCTCCTACGAGCAGTACTTC.

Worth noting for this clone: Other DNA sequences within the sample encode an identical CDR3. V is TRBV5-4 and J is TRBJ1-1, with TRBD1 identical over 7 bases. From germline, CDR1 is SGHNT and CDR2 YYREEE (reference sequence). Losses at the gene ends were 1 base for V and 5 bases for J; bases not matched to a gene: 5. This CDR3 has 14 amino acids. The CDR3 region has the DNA TGTGCCAGCAGCTTGAAGCAGGGGGTTACTGAAGCTTTCTTT. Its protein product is CASSLKQGVTEAFF.

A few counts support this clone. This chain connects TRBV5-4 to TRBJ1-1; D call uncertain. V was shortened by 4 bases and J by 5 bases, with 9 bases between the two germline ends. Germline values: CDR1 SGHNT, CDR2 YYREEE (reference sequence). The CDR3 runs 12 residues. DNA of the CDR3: TGTGCCAGCAGCCCGGGTGGGACTGAAGCTTTCTTT. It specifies CASSPGGTEAFF.

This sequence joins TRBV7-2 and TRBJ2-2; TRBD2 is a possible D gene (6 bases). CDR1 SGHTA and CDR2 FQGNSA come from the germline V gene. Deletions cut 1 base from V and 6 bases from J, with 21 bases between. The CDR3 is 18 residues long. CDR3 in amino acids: CASSLGGRGTMLSGELFF. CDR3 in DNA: TGTGCCAGCAGCTTAGGGGGTCGGGGGACCATGTTGTCCGGGGAGCTGTTTTTT.

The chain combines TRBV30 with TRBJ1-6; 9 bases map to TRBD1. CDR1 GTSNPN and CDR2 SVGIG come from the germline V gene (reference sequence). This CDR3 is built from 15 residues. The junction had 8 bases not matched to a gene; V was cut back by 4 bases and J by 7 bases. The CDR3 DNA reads TGTGCCTGGACCGGGACAGGGCTTCAAAATTCACCCCTCCACTTT. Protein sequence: CAWTGTGLQNSPLHF.

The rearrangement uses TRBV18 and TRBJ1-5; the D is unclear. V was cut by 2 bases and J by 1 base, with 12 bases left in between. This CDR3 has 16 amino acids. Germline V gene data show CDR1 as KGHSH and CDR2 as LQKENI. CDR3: CASSPSRPWSNQPQHF. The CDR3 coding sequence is TGTGCCAGCTCACCATCCAGGCCCTGGAGCAATCAGCCCCAGCATTTT.

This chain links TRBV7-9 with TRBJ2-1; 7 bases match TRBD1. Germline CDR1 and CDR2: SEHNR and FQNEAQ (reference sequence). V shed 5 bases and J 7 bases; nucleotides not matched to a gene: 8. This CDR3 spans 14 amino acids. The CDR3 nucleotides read TGTGCCAGCAGCCCGAGAGGGGGCCAGAATGAGCAGTTCTTC. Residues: CASSPRGGQNEQFF.

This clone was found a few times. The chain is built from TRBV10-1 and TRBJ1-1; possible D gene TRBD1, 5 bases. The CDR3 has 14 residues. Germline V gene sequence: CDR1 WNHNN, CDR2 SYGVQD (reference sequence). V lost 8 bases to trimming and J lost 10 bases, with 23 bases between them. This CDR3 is CASPGTEGREGAFF. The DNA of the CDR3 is TGCGCCAGCCCCGGGACGGAGGGGCGAGAGGGAGCTTTCTTT.

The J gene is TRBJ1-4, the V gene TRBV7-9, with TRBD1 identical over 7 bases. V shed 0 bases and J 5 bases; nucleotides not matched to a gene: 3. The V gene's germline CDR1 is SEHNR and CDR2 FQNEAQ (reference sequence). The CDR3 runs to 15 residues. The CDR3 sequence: CASSLAQGGNEKLFF. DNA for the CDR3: TGTGCCAGCAGCTTAGCGCAGGGGGGAAATGAAAAACTGTTTTTT.

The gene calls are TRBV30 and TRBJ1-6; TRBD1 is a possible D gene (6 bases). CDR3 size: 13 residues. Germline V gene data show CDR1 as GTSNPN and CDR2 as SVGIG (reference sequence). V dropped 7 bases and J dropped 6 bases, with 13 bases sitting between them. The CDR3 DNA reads TGTGCCTTAAGGAAACAGGGTAATTCACCCCTCCACTTT. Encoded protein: CALRKQGNSPLHF. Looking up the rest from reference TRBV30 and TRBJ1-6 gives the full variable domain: SQTIHQWPATLVQPVGSPLSLECTVEGTSNPNLYWYRQAAGRGLQLLFYSVGIGQISSEVPQNLSASRPQDRQFILSSKKLLLSDSGFYLCALRKQGNSPLHFGNGTRLTVT.

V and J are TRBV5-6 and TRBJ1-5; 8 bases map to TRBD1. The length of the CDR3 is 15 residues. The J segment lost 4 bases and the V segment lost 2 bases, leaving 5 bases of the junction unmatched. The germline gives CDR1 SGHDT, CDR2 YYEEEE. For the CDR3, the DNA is TGTGCCAGCAGCTTATCTAGGACAGGGAATCAGCCCCAGCATTTT. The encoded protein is CASSLSRTGNQPQHF.

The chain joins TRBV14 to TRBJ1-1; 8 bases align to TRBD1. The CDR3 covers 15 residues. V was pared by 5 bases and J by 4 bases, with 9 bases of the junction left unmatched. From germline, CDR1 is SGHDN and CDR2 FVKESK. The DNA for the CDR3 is TGTGCCAGCAGCTACGGGGCAGGGGGCGGCACTGAAGCTTTCTTT. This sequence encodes CASSYGAGGGTEAFF. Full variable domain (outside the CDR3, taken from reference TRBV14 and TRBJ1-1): EAGVTQFPSHSVIEKGQTVTLRCDPISGHDNLYWYRRVMGKEIKFLLHFVKESKQDESGMPNNRFLAERTGGTYSTLKVQPAELEDSGVYFCASSYGAGGGTEAFFGQGTRLTVV.

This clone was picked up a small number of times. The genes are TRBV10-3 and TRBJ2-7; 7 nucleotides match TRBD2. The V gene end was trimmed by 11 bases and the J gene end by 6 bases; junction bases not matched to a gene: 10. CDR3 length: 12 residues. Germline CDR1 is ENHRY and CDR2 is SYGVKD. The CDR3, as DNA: TGTGCCGTGGCCATGGGGGGGGGCGAGCAGTACTTC. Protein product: CAVAMGGGEQYF.

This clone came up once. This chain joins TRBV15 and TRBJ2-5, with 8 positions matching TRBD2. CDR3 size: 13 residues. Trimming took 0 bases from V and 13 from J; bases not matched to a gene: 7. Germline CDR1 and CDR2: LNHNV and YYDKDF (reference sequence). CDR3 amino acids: CATSREGTRIRYF. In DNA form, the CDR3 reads TGTGCCACCAGCAGAGAGGGGACTAGAATACGGTACTTC.

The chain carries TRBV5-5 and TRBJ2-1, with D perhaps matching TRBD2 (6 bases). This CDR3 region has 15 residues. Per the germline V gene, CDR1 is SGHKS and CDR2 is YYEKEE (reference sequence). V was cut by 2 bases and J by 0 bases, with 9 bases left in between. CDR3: CASSFGEASYNEQFF. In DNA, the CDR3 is TGTGCCAGCAGCTTCGGGGAGGCCTCCTACAATGAGCAGTTCTTC.

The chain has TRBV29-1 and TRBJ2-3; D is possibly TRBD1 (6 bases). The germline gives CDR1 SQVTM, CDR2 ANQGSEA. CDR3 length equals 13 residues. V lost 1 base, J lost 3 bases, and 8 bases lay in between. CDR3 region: CSVEVGATDTQYF. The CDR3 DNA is TGCAGCGTTGAAGTGGGGGCGACAGATACGCAGTATTTT.

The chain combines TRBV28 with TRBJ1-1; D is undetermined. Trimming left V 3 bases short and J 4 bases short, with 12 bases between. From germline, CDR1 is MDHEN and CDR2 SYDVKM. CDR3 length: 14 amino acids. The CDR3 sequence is CASSFGGRVTEAFF. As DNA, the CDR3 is TGTGCCAGCAGTTTCGGAGGGCGAGTCACTGAAGCTTTCTTT.

The CDR3, as DNA: TGTGCCAGCAGGGGGACTAGCGGGGGGCGGGACAATGAGCAGTTCTTC. Translated, it gives CASRGTSGGRDNEQFF. The rearrangement links TRBV6-6 to TRBJ2-1; 15 bases match TRBD2. Germline V lookup: CDR1 MNHNY, CDR2 SVGAGI (reference sequence). V shed 6 bases, J shed 5 bases, and the junction held 5 bases outside the gene matches. The CDR3 length is 16 residues.